This T cell receptor (beta chain) was retrieved from a study of technical replicates of blood from several donors. V lost 3 bases to trimming and J lost 3 bases, with 12 bases between them. This CDR3 comprises 14 residues. Germline loops: CDR1 LNHDA, CDR2 SQIVND (reference sequence). Some clones are missing from TCRdb's copy, which holds only in-frame ones; the method was immunoSEQ multiplex PCR. The profile shows about 17,000 clones, about 79% of them singletons. The V call is TRBV19, the J call TRBJ2-7; a weak D match, TRBD1 (5 bases). The sequenced material came from PBMCs. The clonotype comes from a human donor in good health. Some clones in this sample may be carry-over from other donors' samples. CDR3 amino acids: CASSISRDSYEQYF. The CDR3 DNA reads TGTGCCAGTAGTATCAGTCGCGACAGCTACGAGCAGTACTTC.